The rows below give T cell receptor beta chains drawn from one sample of a study of T cells in Graves' hyperthyroidism and ophthalmopathy. TCRdb re-called the multiplex PCR reads through MiXCR, storing one row per CDR3 protein. The sample shows 280,000 or so distinct CDR3 sequences, roughly 15% of them seen only once. Material for sequencing was blood. These receptors all stem from a woman aged 45 to 65 with Graves' hyperthyroidism that later progressed to Graves' ophthalmopathy. CDR3s include the opening cysteine and the closing phenylalanine or tryptophan. D genes are given only for firm matches. Size tells how often a clone was seen (once, few, many) or the class of an expanded clone, and some rows leave it out.

clone size: many; J gene: TRBJ1-1; V gene: TRBV2; D gene: -; CDR3 DNA: TGTGCCAACAGGGTAGTTCAGAATGAAGCTTTCTTT; CDR3 protein: CANRVVQNEAFF
clone size: many; J gene: TRBJ1-1; V gene: TRBV30; D gene: -; CDR3 DNA: TGTGCCTGGAGTGATCCGACGGGGAACACTGAAGCTTTCTTT; CDR3 protein: CAWSDPTGNTEAFF
clone size: many; J gene: TRBJ2-5; V gene: TRBV12-3/TRBV12-4; D gene: TRBD2; CDR3 DNA: TGTGCCAGCAGGTCAGATGGGACTAGCGGAACAGAGACCCAGTACTTC; CDR3 protein: CASRSDGTSGTETQYF
clone size: few; J gene: TRBJ1-2; V gene: TRBV20-1; D gene: -; CDR3 DNA: TGCAGTGCTAGCATGGGAAGGGATGGCTACACCTTC; CDR3 protein: CSASMGRDGYTF
clone size: many; J gene: TRBJ1-3; V gene: TRBV28; D gene: -; CDR3 DNA: TGTGCCAGCAGTTTAGTTGATAATACAGGGACTGGAAACACCATATATTTT; CDR3 protein: CASSLVDNTGTGNTIYF
clone size: many; J gene: TRBJ2-7; V gene: TRBV7-2; D gene: TRBD1; CDR3 DNA: TGTGCCAGCAGCTTTGTCGGGACAGCTTCAACCTACGAGCAGTACTTC; CDR3 protein: CASSFVGTASTYEQYF
clone size: few; J gene: TRBJ1-6; V gene: TRBV5-4; D gene: -; CDR3 DNA: TGTGCCAGCAGCTTGGAACCAGGGCTACCCCTCCACTTT; CDR3 protein: CASSLEPGLPLHF
clone size: -; J gene: TRBJ2-1; V gene: TRBV20-1; D gene: -; CDR3 DNA: TGCAGTGCCCCCATATACAATGAGCAGTTCTTC; CDR3 protein: CSAPIYNEQFF
clone size: -; J gene: TRBJ2-4; V gene: TRBV7-9; D gene: TRBD1; CDR3 DNA: TGTGCCAGCAGCTTAGCGATAAGAGACAGGGGTAACATTCAGTACTTC; CDR3 protein: CASSLAIRDRGNIQYF
clone size: many; J gene: TRBJ1-2; V gene: TRBV6-1; D gene: -; CDR3 DNA: TGTGCCAGCAGTGCCCCCAGTGGGGCCCTTAACTATGGCTACACCTTC; CDR3 protein: CASSAPSGALNYGYTF
clone size: many; J gene: TRBJ2-7; V gene: TRBV4-1; D gene: -; CDR3 DNA: TGCGCCAGCAGCCAAGAAGTAATCAGAGGCTACGAGCAGTACTTC; CDR3 protein: CASSQEVIRGYEQYF
clone size: many; J gene: TRBJ2-1; V gene: TRBV12-3/TRBV12-4; D gene: -; CDR3 DNA: TGTGCCAGCAGTTTGGGGGGCCGGAGCGCGGAGCAGTTCTTC; CDR3 protein: CASSLGGRSAEQFF
clone size: many; J gene: TRBJ2-7; V gene: TRBV20-1; D gene: TRBD2; CDR3 DNA: TGCAGTGCTACGGGACTAGCGGGAGCCTTGAGGGAGCAGTACTTC; CDR3 protein: CSATGLAGALREQYF
clone size: -; J gene: TRBJ1-2; V gene: TRBV13; D gene: -; CDR3 DNA: TGTGCCGGCAGTTTCTCGGGAGAGGGCTACACCTTC; CDR3 protein: CAGSFSGEGYTF
clone size: -; J gene: TRBJ2-1; V gene: TRBV2; D gene: -; CDR3 DNA: TGTGCCAGCAGTGGAGGACGGCCTGGGGGGCAGTTCTTC; CDR3 protein: CASSGGRPGGQFF
clone size: -; J gene: TRBJ2-1; V gene: TRBV7-9; D gene: -; CDR3 DNA: TGTGCCAGCAGCTTCGGAGGGCCCCCACTTAATGAGCAGTTCTTC; CDR3 protein: CASSFGGPPLNEQFF
clone size: many; J gene: TRBJ2-3; V gene: TRBV20-1; D gene: TRBD1; CDR3 DNA: TGCAGTGCCACCGGGACAGGGGGCACAGATACGCAGTATTTT; CDR3 protein: CSATGTGGTDTQYF
clone size: many; J gene: TRBJ2-1; V gene: TRBV20-1; D gene: -; CDR3 DNA: TGCAGTGCTAGAGAAAGGAGGGGGCTGGGCAATGAGCAGTTCTTC; CDR3 protein: CSARERRGLGNEQFF
clone size: -; J gene: TRBJ2-2; V gene: TRBV4-1; D gene: TRBD1; CDR3 DNA: TGCGCCAGCAGCCAAGGGACAGGGGGTACCGGGGAGCTGTTTTTT; CDR3 protein: CASSQGTGGTGELFF
clone size: many; J gene: TRBJ2-2; V gene: TRBV11-2; D gene: -; CDR3 DNA: TGTGCCAGCAGCTTCCCGTGGAGCGAGGCCGGGGAGCTGTTTTTT; CDR3 protein: CASSFPWSEAGELFF
clone size: many; J gene: TRBJ2-3; V gene: TRBV7-2; D gene: -; CDR3 DNA: TGTGCCAGCAGCTTAGCCAACGGAGGGAGCTGGACAGATACGCAGTATTTT; CDR3 protein: CASSLANGGSWTDTQYF
clone size: -; J gene: TRBJ2-3; V gene: TRBV28; D gene: -; CDR3 DNA: TGTGCCAGCAGTTTATTTGGAGGGGGCGGGGATACGCAGTATTTT; CDR3 protein: CASSLFGGGGDTQYF
clone size: -; J gene: TRBJ1-5; V gene: TRBV7-8; D gene: TRBD1; CDR3 DNA: TGTGCCAGCAGCACCTCTACAGGGAAAGGGGGCCAGCCCCAGCATTTT; CDR3 protein: CASSTSTGKGGQPQHF
clone size: many; J gene: TRBJ1-2; V gene: TRBV6-5; D gene: -; CDR3 DNA: TGTGCCAGCAGTTACTCGATCGAAGGAGCTAACTATGGCTACACCTTC; CDR3 protein: CASSYSIEGANYGYTF
clone size: many; J gene: TRBJ2-5; V gene: TRBV9; D gene: TRBD2; CDR3 DNA: TGTGCCAGCAGCGTAGGCCTGTTGCTAGCGGGAGAAGGGGAGACCCAGTACTTC; CDR3 protein: CASSVGLLLAGEGETQYF
clone size: many; J gene: TRBJ2-5; V gene: TRBV20-1; D gene: -; CDR3 DNA: TGCAGTGCCGTTCGTAGTGACCTTCAAGGGACCCAGTACTTC; CDR3 protein: CSAVRSDLQGTQYF
clone size: once; J gene: TRBJ2-1; V gene: TRBV12-3/TRBV12-4; D gene: TRBD2; CDR3 DNA: TGTGCCAGCATTCCGGGACTAGCGGGAGAGAGGGCCAATGAGCAGTTCTTC; CDR3 protein: CASIPGLAGERANEQFF
clone size: -; J gene: TRBJ1-2; V gene: TRBV6-1; D gene: -; CDR3 DNA: TGTGCCAGCAGAGAGAAGGAGAGACACACCTTC; CDR3 protein: CASREKERHTF
clone size: few; J gene: TRBJ2-1; V gene: TRBV5-1; D gene: -; CDR3 DNA: TGCGCCAGCTCCCCGCGAGGGCTCCCGGGGGACGAGCAGTTCTTC; CDR3 protein: CASSPRGLPGDEQFF
clone size: -; J gene: TRBJ2-2; V gene: TRBV7-9; D gene: -; CDR3 DNA: TGTGCCAGCGGACGTGGGCCGGCCCGCACCGGGGAGCTGTTTTTT; CDR3 protein: CASGRGPARTGELFF
clone size: -; J gene: TRBJ2-6; V gene: TRBV18; D gene: TRBD1; CDR3 DNA: TGTGCCAGCTCACTTCGGACAGGGGCCCTCTCTGGGGCCAACGTCCTGACTTTC; CDR3 protein: CASSLRTGALSGANVLTF
clone size: few; J gene: TRBJ1-2; V gene: TRBV2; D gene: -; CDR3 DNA: TGTGCCAGCAGTACCTATGGCTACACCTTC; CDR3 protein: CASSTYGYTF
clone size: many; J gene: TRBJ1-2; V gene: TRBV2; D gene: TRBD1; CDR3 DNA: TGTGCCAGCAGTGAAGAGCGGGGAGGGCAGGGGGGCGGCTACACCTTC; CDR3 protein: CASSEERGGQGGGYTF
clone size: many; J gene: TRBJ1-5; V gene: TRBV20-1; D gene: -; CDR3 DNA: TGCAGTGCCCGCACAATGGGGTATCAGCCCCAGCATTTT; CDR3 protein: CSARTMGYQPQHF
clone size: -; J gene: TRBJ2-1; V gene: TRBV19; D gene: -; CDR3 DNA: TGTGCCAGTAGTAAGGGAAATTACTACAATGAGCAGTTCTTC; CDR3 protein: CASSKGNYYNEQFF
clone size: many; J gene: TRBJ1-4; V gene: TRBV3-1; D gene: -; CDR3 DNA: TGTGCCAGCAGCCAAGGGACTGGGGGCGGTCATGAAAAACTGTTTTTT; CDR3 protein: CASSQGTGGGHEKLFF
clone size: -; J gene: TRBJ2-5; V gene: TRBV19; D gene: -; CDR3 DNA: TGTGCCAGTAGCCGGGACCCCGAGGAGACCCAGTACTTC; CDR3 protein: CASSRDPEETQYF
clone size: many; J gene: TRBJ2-5; V gene: TRBV6-1; D gene: -; CDR3 DNA: TGTGCCAGCAGTGAAAACTTGTGGGGCACAGAGACCCAGTACTTC; CDR3 protein: CASSENLWGTETQYF
clone size: -; J gene: TRBJ2-2; V gene: TRBV3-1; D gene: TRBD2; CDR3 DNA: TGTGCCAGCAGCCAAGGGGCTAGCGGGCTAGTCGGGGAGCTGTTTTTT; CDR3 protein: CASSQGASGLVGELFF
clone size: many; J gene: TRBJ1-1; V gene: TRBV30; D gene: -; CDR3 DNA: TGTGCCTGGAGTGTAGGCCCGGGTGGGAACACTGAAGCTTTCTTT; CDR3 protein: CAWSVGPGGNTEAFF
clone size: many; J gene: TRBJ2-1; V gene: TRBV10-1; D gene: TRBD2; CDR3 DNA: TGCGCCAGCAGTGAGTTCACGGGGGGGTCCTACAATGAGCAGTTCTTC; CDR3 protein: CASSEFTGGSYNEQFF
clone size: -; J gene: TRBJ2-1; V gene: TRBV7-6; D gene: TRBD2; CDR3 DNA: TGTGCCAGCAGCCCGATGAACCGGGAGGAGTTCTTC; CDR3 protein: CASSPMNREEFF
clone size: -; J gene: TRBJ2-1; V gene: TRBV19; D gene: TRBD2; CDR3 DNA: TGTGCCAGGACTAGCGGGAGCTCCTACAATGAGCAGTTCTTC; CDR3 protein: CARTSGSSYNEQFF
clone size: many; J gene: TRBJ2-1; V gene: TRBV28; D gene: TRBD2; CDR3 DNA: TGTGCCAGCACCAGACTAGCGGTGTACAATGAGCAGTTCTTC; CDR3 protein: CASTRLAVYNEQFF
clone size: many; J gene: TRBJ2-3; V gene: TRBV6-1; D gene: -; CDR3 DNA: TGTGCCAGCAGTTCGGCGTTGGGCACAGATACGCAGTATTTT; CDR3 protein: CASSSALGTDTQYF
clone size: many; J gene: TRBJ2-5; V gene: TRBV5-1; D gene: -; CDR3 DNA: TGCGCCAGCAGCTTAAATCTGAGGGAGACCCAGTACTTC; CDR3 protein: CASSLNLRETQYF
clone size: many; J gene: TRBJ2-1; V gene: TRBV20-1; D gene: -; CDR3 DNA: TGCAGTGCTTTAGCGGCAGGGGATGAGCAGTTCTTC; CDR3 protein: CSALAAGDEQFF